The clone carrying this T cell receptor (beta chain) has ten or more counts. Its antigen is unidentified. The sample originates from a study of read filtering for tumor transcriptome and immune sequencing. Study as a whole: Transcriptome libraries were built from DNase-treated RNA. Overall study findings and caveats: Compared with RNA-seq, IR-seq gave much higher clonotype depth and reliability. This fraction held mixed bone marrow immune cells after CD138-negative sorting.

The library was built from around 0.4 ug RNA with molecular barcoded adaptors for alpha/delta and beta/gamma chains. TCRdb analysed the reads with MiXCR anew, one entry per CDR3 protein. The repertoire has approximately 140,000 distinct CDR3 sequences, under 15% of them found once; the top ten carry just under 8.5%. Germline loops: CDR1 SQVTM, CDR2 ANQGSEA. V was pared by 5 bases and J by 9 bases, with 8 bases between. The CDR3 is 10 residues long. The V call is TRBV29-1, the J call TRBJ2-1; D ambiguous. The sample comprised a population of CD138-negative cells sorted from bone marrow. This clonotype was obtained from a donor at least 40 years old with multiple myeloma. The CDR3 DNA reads TGCAGCGTTCGCCTTGGTGAGCAGTTCTTC. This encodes CSVRLGEQFF.